This entry lists 8 T cell receptor beta chains sequenced from one sample in a study of shared clonotypes between healthy human individuals. Only in-frame clones appear in the TCRdb table, and some are missing; sequencing was by immunoSEQ multiplex PCR. The data show roughly 1,800,000 clones, about 95% seen once. Naive CD8 cells, CD45RO-negative and positively selected for CCR7, excluded terminally differentiated effector memory CD45RA+ cells. The specimen was naive CD8+ T cells sorted from blood. These TCRs come from a man aged 18 to 29 in good health.

For this clone: A read error may account for a junction end that differs from germline. V usage is TRBV7-7 and J usage is TRBJ2-3; TRBD2 aligns across 11 bases. This CDR3 has 17 amino acids. Germline assignment: CDR1 SSHAT and CDR2 FNYEAQ (reference sequence). CDR3 nucleotide sequence: TGTGCTAGCAGCTTAGGACTAGCGGGCAGCGGATCAGATACGCAGTATTTT. It is translated as CASSLGLAGSGSDTQYF.

This chain links TRBV11-3 with TRBJ2-4; tentatively, D is TRBD1 (6 bases). The V gene lost 4 bases and the J gene lost 5 bases, with 9 bases spanning the gap. The CDR3 spans 13 residues. Germline V gene lookup returns CDR1 SGHNT and CDR2 YENEEA. Here the CDR3 reads CASSSRTENIQYF. The CDR3 nucleotides are TGTGCCAGCAGCTCCCGGACAGAAAACATTCAGTACTTC.

The chain uses TRBV28 and TRBJ2-7; the D call may be TRBD1 or TRBD2 (5 bases each). The germline CDR1 and CDR2 sequences are MDHEN and SYDVKM. The V end lost 3 bases, the J end lost 1 base, and 13 bases lay between the germline ends. The CDR3 loop spans 15 amino acids. CDR3: CASSFARDASYEQYF. The CDR3 region has the DNA TGTGCCAGCAGTTTTGCCCGGGACGCATCCTACGAGCAGTACTTC.

This clone came up once. The chain joins TRBV11-2 to TRBJ2-7, with 7 nucleotides matching TRBD1. V shed 4 bases and J 0 bases; nucleotides not matched to a gene: 6. In germline, CDR1 is SGHAT, CDR2 FQNNGV. This CDR3 contains 15 residues. The CDR3 loop reads CASSYGTDDSYEQYF. DNA for the CDR3: TGTGCCAGCAGCTACGGGACAGATGACTCCTACGAGCAGTACTTC.

The rearrangement uses TRBV6-1 and TRBJ2-7; weak D call: TRBD2 (5 bases). This CDR3 region has 13 residues. V shed 9 bases and J shed 2 bases, with 14 bases lying between them. Germline loops: CDR1 MNHNS, CDR2 SASEGT. CDR3 sequence: CASRLAPAYEQYF. CDR3 DNA sequence: TGTGCCAGTCGTTTAGCGCCCGCCTACGAGCAGTACTTC.

This chain joins TRBV25-1 and TRBJ1-2; D not resolved. CDR1 MGHDK and CDR2 SYGVNS come from the germline V gene. With 1 base removed from V and 11 bases from J, the gap between germline ends came to 11 bases. This CDR3 spans 12 amino acids. This CDR3 is CASSESAGRYTF. The CDR3 DNA sequence: TGTGCCAGCAGTGAATCAGCAGGACGATACACCTTC.

V gene TRBV5-4 combines with J gene TRBJ2-7; 7 bases agree with TRBD1. This CDR3 contains 15 residues. Per the germline V gene, CDR1 is SGHNT and CDR2 is YYREEE (reference sequence). Losses at the gene ends were 4 bases for V and 1 base for J; bases not matched to a gene: 8. The CDR3 region has the DNA TGTGCCAGCAGCAAAGGACAGGAACCTTCCTACGAGCAGTACTTC. Translated: CASSKGQEPSYEQYF.

This CDR3 reads CASSLGQETEAFF. The CDR3 DNA sequence: TGTGCCAGTAGTCTGGGACAGGAGACTGAAGCTTTCTTT. The chain recombines TRBV19 with TRBJ1-1; 8 bases line up with TRBD1. Losses at the gene ends were 5 bases for V and 5 bases for J; bases not matched to a gene: 4. This CDR3 is built from 13 residues. CDR1 is LNHDA and CDR2 is SQIVND in the germline V gene (reference sequence).